This TCR beta chain was documented in a study of cytomegalovirus exposure and HLA in healthy donors. Researchers ran the PCR with 60 Vbeta and 13 Jbeta primers. Sequenced by immunoSEQ multiplex PCR; TCRdb stores in-frame clones only, minus some. The sample includes 250,000 to 300,000 clones, 84% of them seen just once. Trimming took off 1 base at V and 0 bases at J, with 7 bases between the two ends. The CDR3 length is 15 residues. The V gene's germline CDR1 is LNHDA and CDR2 SQIVND (reference sequence). The rearrangement uses TRBV19 and TRBJ1-5; no clear D. The receptor comes from a middle-aged woman in good health and CMV-seropositive. Material for sequencing was PBMCs. The DNA for the CDR3 is TGTGCCAGTAGTATAGGCAGTTATAGCAATCAGCCCCAGCATTTT. Encoded protein: CASSIGSYSNQPQHF.